The sequence of this T cell receptor beta chain was determined in a study of T cells in Graves' hyperthyroidism and ophthalmopathy. General study results and limits: With a median lead of about six months before onset, the model predicted ophthalmopathy. Among thyroid clonotypes expanded above 0.001, most also appeared in blood.

RNA transcripts were the template for amplifying TCR beta CDR3 regions. The HTBI primer set drove a first-round RT-PCR of the TCR CDR3. TCRdb processed the multiplex PCR reads anew with MiXCR; each CDR3 protein has one entry. The sample carries around 490,000 distinct CDR3 sequences, just under 20% recorded once. Germline V gives CDR1 SNHLY, CDR2 FYNNEI. The CDR3 length is 13 residues. J gave up 5 bases and V 7 bases, and 6 bases lay outside the gene matches. This clonotype was picked up many times. Its cognate antigen is unknown. Uncontrolled infection, other autoimmune disease, pregnancy or lactation disqualified patients from enrolment.

J is TRBJ2-7 and V is TRBV2, with 9 bases identical to TRBD1. The specimen sequenced was blood. This clonotype was obtained from a man aged 40-55 years with Graves' ophthalmopathy. The DNA of the CDR3 is TGTGCCAGCAATAGGGACAGGGCTAACGAGCAGTACTTC. Encoded protein: CASNRDRANEQYF.